These T cell receptor beta chains were read from a single sample in a study of regulatory T cells in long-lasting Graves disease. From the multiplex PCR reads, TCRdb called clonotypes with MiXCR, one entry per CDR3 protein. This sample carries around 450,000 distinct CDR3 sequences, approximately 15% of them seen once, and the ten largest clones take approximately 15%. This sample was shared with a second study, whose subject was T cells in Graves' hyperthyroidism and ophthalmopathy.

The sample consisted of peripheral blood mononuclear cells (PBMCs), taken at new diagnosis, from a patient treated with antithyroid drugs. Receptors originate from a woman aged 25 to 45 with Graves disease. Each CDR3 is given with its conserved first and last residue. D genes are given only for firm matches. Size is omitted from some rows. Given values are once, few, many or a class for expanded clones.

D gene: .; clone size: few; J gene: TRBJ2-1; V gene: TRBV3-1; CDR3 length: 19; CDR3 DNA: TGTGCCGGCAGCCAAGGTCTTACTTTGGGGGTCGGACACTACAATGAGCAGTTCTTC; CDR3 protein: CAGSQGLTLGVGHYNEQFF
D gene: TRBD1; clone size: many; J gene: TRBJ1-3; V gene: TRBV18; CDR3 length: 16; CDR3 DNA: TGTGCCAGCTCACCCCGAGGGACAGCCGTTCGAGGCACCATATATTTT; CDR3 protein: CASSPRGTAVRGTIYF
D gene: .; clone size: few; J gene: TRBJ2-7; V gene: TRBV18; CDR3 length: 13; CDR3 DNA: TGTGCCAGCTCACCAGCCAGGGGAGGCGAGCAGTACTTC; CDR3 protein: CASSPARGGEQYF
D gene: TRBD1; clone size: many; J gene: TRBJ1-5; V gene: TRBV2; CDR3 length: 16; CDR3 DNA: TGTGCCAGCAGTGCGTCCGGGACAGGTTTCAATCAGCCCCAGCATTTT; CDR3 protein: CASSASGTGFNQPQHF
D gene: .; clone size: .; J gene: TRBJ2-7; V gene: TRBV20-1; CDR3 length: 15; CDR3 DNA: TGCAGTGCTAGCACGCCGGGACCCTATCCCTACGAGCAGTACTTC; CDR3 protein: CSASTPGPYPYEQYF
D gene: TRBD2; clone size: many; J gene: TRBJ2-1; V gene: TRBV3-1; CDR3 length: 16; CDR3 DNA: TGTGCCAGCAGCCACGGACTAGCGGGGGACAACAATGAGCAGTTCTTC; CDR3 protein: CASSHGLAGDNNEQFF
D gene: .; clone size: .; J gene: TRBJ2-1; V gene: TRBV10-3; CDR3 length: 19; CDR3 DNA: TGTGCCATCAGTGAGCGCCGGGGCCGAAAGTCTGTCTCCTACAATGAGCAGTTCTTC; CDR3 protein: CAISERRGRKSVSYNEQFF
D gene: .; clone size: many; J gene: TRBJ2-4; V gene: TRBV20-1; CDR3 length: 14; CDR3 DNA: TGCAGTGCTACATATTCTGTAGCCAAAAACATTCAGTACTTC; CDR3 protein: CSATYSVAKNIQYF
D gene: .; clone size: many; J gene: TRBJ2-3; V gene: TRBV28; CDR3 length: 17; CDR3 DNA: TGTGCCAGCAGTTTATCGGGGAGGAGGGGCCGCTTAGATACGCAGTATTTT; CDR3 protein: CASSLSGRRGRLDTQYF
D gene: .; clone size: .; J gene: TRBJ2-1; V gene: TRBV4-1; CDR3 length: 16; CDR3 DNA: TGCGCCAGCAGCCAAGGGAGAACGGTGGGCGACAATGAGCAGTTCTTC; CDR3 protein: CASSQGRTVGDNEQFF
D gene: .; clone size: many; J gene: TRBJ1-1; V gene: TRBV20-1; CDR3 length: 12; CDR3 DNA: TGCAGTACCGGGGGGGGGAACACTGAAGCTTTCTTT; CDR3 protein: CSTGGGNTEAFF
D gene: TRBD2; clone size: .; J gene: TRBJ2-2; V gene: TRBV24-1; CDR3 length: 17; CDR3 DNA: TGTGCCACCAGTGCTAGGTGGCTAGCGGAGAACACCGGGGAGCTGTTTTTT; CDR3 protein: CATSARWLAENTGELFF
D gene: TRBD2; clone size: .; J gene: TRBJ2-1; V gene: TRBV19; CDR3 length: 13; CDR3 DNA: TGTGCCAGTAGTTTTAGCGGGAGCAATGAGCAGTTCTTC; CDR3 protein: CASSFSGSNEQFF
D gene: .; clone size: .; J gene: TRBJ2-7; V gene: TRBV20-1; CDR3 length: 16; CDR3 DNA: TGCAGTGCTAGAGATCGGTGGGGCGGCGACGCCTACGAGCAGTACTTC; CDR3 protein: CSARDRWGGDAYEQYF
D gene: TRBD2; clone size: many; J gene: TRBJ2-1; V gene: TRBV10-3; CDR3 length: 15; CDR3 DNA: TGTGCCATCACCGCCGGACTAGCGGGGTTAAATGAGCAGTTCTTC; CDR3 protein: CAITAGLAGLNEQFF
D gene: .; clone size: few; J gene: TRBJ2-4; V gene: TRBV11-3; CDR3 length: 12; CDR3 DNA: TGTGCCAGCCGTTCTCAAGGGGACATTCAGTACTTC; CDR3 protein: CASRSQGDIQYF
D gene: .; clone size: once; J gene: TRBJ2-2; V gene: TRBV30; CDR3 length: 17; CDR3 DNA: TGTGCCTGGAGTGATGCGGGACAGTCCAGCGCGACCGGGGAGCTGTTTTTT; CDR3 protein: CAWSDAGQSSATGELFF
D gene: .; clone size: many; J gene: TRBJ2-2; V gene: TRBV20-1; CDR3 length: 12; CDR3 DNA: TGCAGTGCTAGAGGGGACGGCGGGGAGCTGTTTTTT; CDR3 protein: CSARGDGGELFF
D gene: .; clone size: many; J gene: TRBJ1-2; V gene: TRBV12-3/TRBV12-4; CDR3 length: 13; CDR3 DNA: TGTGCCAGCAGTCTCGAAACTAACTATGGCTACACCTTC; CDR3 protein: CASSLETNYGYTF
D gene: TRBD1; clone size: few; J gene: TRBJ1-2; V gene: TRBV19; CDR3 length: 16; CDR3 DNA: TGTGCCAGTAGTCCGGTACAGGGGGCCCAAAACTATGGCTACACCTTC; CDR3 protein: CASSPVQGAQNYGYTF
D gene: .; clone size: few; J gene: TRBJ2-5; V gene: TRBV5-6; CDR3 length: 15; CDR3 DNA: TGTGCCAGCAGCTGGACTGGGCAGGAGCAAGAGACCCAGTACTTC; CDR3 protein: CASSWTGQEQETQYF
D gene: .; clone size: few; J gene: TRBJ1-1; V gene: TRBV9; CDR3 length: 14; CDR3 DNA: TGTGCCAGCAGCGTAGCCAGAGGCAGCACTGAAGCTTTCTTT; CDR3 protein: CASSVARGSTEAFF
D gene: .; clone size: many; J gene: TRBJ2-5; V gene: TRBV11-1; CDR3 length: 13; CDR3 DNA: TGTGCCAGCAGCCGCGGGCGCGGAGAGACCCAGTACTTC; CDR3 protein: CASSRGRGETQYF
D gene: .; clone size: few; J gene: TRBJ2-2; V gene: TRBV20-1; CDR3 length: 15; CDR3 DNA: TGCAGTGCTGGCTTGGGGGGAGGGAACACCGGGGAGCTGTTTTTT; CDR3 protein: CSAGLGGGNTGELFF
D gene: TRBD2; clone size: many; J gene: TRBJ2-1; V gene: TRBV20-1; CDR3 length: 15; CDR3 DNA: TGCAGTGCTACCTTTAGCGGGAGATCCTACAATGAGCAGTTCTTC; CDR3 protein: CSATFSGRSYNEQFF
D gene: .; clone size: .; J gene: TRBJ2-7; V gene: TRBV7-8; CDR3 length: 19; CDR3 DNA: TGTGCCAGCAGCTTAGCGTTGGGGGAGACGGTTCCGAGCCCCTACGAGCAGTACTTC; CDR3 protein: CASSLALGETVPSPYEQYF
D gene: TRBD1; clone size: .; J gene: TRBJ1-4; V gene: TRBV5-1; CDR3 length: 17; CDR3 DNA: TGCGCCAGCAGCCCAGGGGGCTTTTGGACAACTAATGAAAAACTGTTTTTT; CDR3 protein: CASSPGGFWTTNEKLFF
D gene: .; clone size: many; J gene: TRBJ2-5; V gene: TRBV30; CDR3 length: 13; CDR3 DNA: TGTGCCTGGGCGTCAGGCGTACAAGAGACCCAGTACTTC; CDR3 protein: CAWASGVQETQYF
D gene: TRBD1; clone size: .; J gene: TRBJ1-5; V gene: TRBV24-1; CDR3 length: 20; CDR3 DNA: TGTGCCACCAGGGGGCAGGGGGTAAAAGGTAGACATATAGGCAATCAGCCCCAGCATTTT; CDR3 protein: CATRGQGVKGRHIGNQPQHF
D gene: .; clone size: many; J gene: TRBJ2-5; V gene: TRBV7-3; CDR3 length: 13; CDR3 DNA: TGTGCCAGCAGCCCCGGGGCCCAAGAGACCCAGTACTTC; CDR3 protein: CASSPGAQETQYF
D gene: TRBD1; clone size: many; J gene: TRBJ1-3; V gene: TRBV6-1; CDR3 length: 15; CDR3 DNA: TGTGCCAGCAGAACCCCGACAGGGGGTGGAAACACCATATATTTT; CDR3 protein: CASRTPTGGGNTIYF
D gene: TRBD2; clone size: few; J gene: TRBJ2-1; V gene: TRBV6-1; CDR3 length: 18; CDR3 DNA: TGTGCCAGCAGTGACCGGGGACTAGCGGGAAGGCTGAAGAATGAGCAGTTCTTC; CDR3 protein: CASSDRGLAGRLKNEQFF
D gene: .; clone size: .; J gene: TRBJ2-7; V gene: TRBV27; CDR3 length: 13; CDR3 DNA: TGTGCCAGCAGCCGTACAGCAACCTACGAGCAGTACTTC; CDR3 protein: CASSRTATYEQYF
D gene: .; clone size: .; J gene: TRBJ2-3; V gene: TRBV24-1; CDR3 length: 10; CDR3 DNA: TGTGCCACCAGTGCGGATACGCAGTATTTT; CDR3 protein: CATSADTQYF
D gene: .; clone size: few; J gene: TRBJ2-5; V gene: TRBV30; CDR3 length: 13; CDR3 DNA: TGTGCCTGGAGTAGAACAGCCCAAGAGACCCAGTACTTC; CDR3 protein: CAWSRTAQETQYF
D gene: .; clone size: .; J gene: TRBJ2-1; V gene: TRBV3-1; CDR3 length: 12; CDR3 DNA: TGTGCCAGCAGCCCCGCCAACAATGAGCAGTTCTTC; CDR3 protein: CASSPANNEQFF
D gene: .; clone size: few; J gene: TRBJ1-4; V gene: TRBV15; CDR3 length: 13; CDR3 DNA: TGTGCCACCAGCGTTCGGCAGAATGAAAAACTGTTTTTT; CDR3 protein: CATSVRQNEKLFF
D gene: .; clone size: few; J gene: TRBJ2-3; V gene: TRBV24-1; CDR3 length: 13; CDR3 DNA: TGTGCCACCAGTACGCCTAGGGGAGATACGCAGTATTTT; CDR3 protein: CATSTPRGDTQYF
D gene: TRBD1; clone size: few; J gene: TRBJ1-2; V gene: TRBV20-1; CDR3 length: 12; CDR3 DNA: TGCGGGGGGACAGGGGGTAACTATGGCTACACCTTC; CDR3 protein: CGGTGGNYGYTF
D gene: TRBD2; clone size: many; J gene: TRBJ2-1; V gene: TRBV11-2; CDR3 length: 19; CDR3 DNA: TGTGCCAGCAGCTCCTCCAGCGGGAGGATCGAAGCTCGTGACAATGAGCAGTTCTTC; CDR3 protein: CASSSSSGRIEARDNEQFF
D gene: .; clone size: .; J gene: TRBJ1-3; V gene: TRBV18; CDR3 length: 16; CDR3 DNA: TGTGCCAGCTCACCTCTCGGACGAGGCTCTGGAAACACCATATATTTT; CDR3 protein: CASSPLGRGSGNTIYF
D gene: .; clone size: many; J gene: TRBJ1-1; V gene: TRBV27; CDR3 length: 16; CDR3 DNA: TGTGCCAGCAGTTTATCGGCGGACTCGATGAACACTGAAGCTTTCTTT; CDR3 protein: CASSLSADSMNTEAFF
D gene: .; clone size: few; J gene: TRBJ2-1; V gene: TRBV7-6; CDR3 length: 17; CDR3 DNA: TGTGCCAGCAGCTCAACCCCCGGGAGCCTAGGCGGTAATGAGCAGTTCTTC; CDR3 protein: CASSSTPGSLGGNEQFF
D gene: .; clone size: .; J gene: TRBJ1-6; V gene: TRBV5-8; CDR3 length: 15; CDR3 DNA: TGTGCCAGCAGCTTGGGCTCAGGGAATAATTCACCCCTCCACTTT; CDR3 protein: CASSLGSGNNSPLHF
D gene: TRBD2; clone size: .; J gene: TRBJ2-7; V gene: TRBV14; CDR3 length: 15; CDR3 DNA: TGTGCCAGCAGCCAAGATTTAACTAGCGGAAGGGAGCAGTACTTC; CDR3 protein: CASSQDLTSGREQYF
D gene: .; clone size: many; J gene: TRBJ2-3; V gene: TRBV29-1; CDR3 length: 14; CDR3 DNA: TGCAGCGTGGAGGGATTCCCGGGCACAGATACGCAGTATTTT; CDR3 protein: CSVEGFPGTDTQYF
D gene: TRBD2; clone size: many; J gene: TRBJ2-1; V gene: TRBV7-2; CDR3 length: 15; CDR3 DNA: TGTGCCAGCAGCGACGGGACTAGCTCCTACAATGAGCAGTTCTTC; CDR3 protein: CASSDGTSSYNEQFF
D gene: .; clone size: many; J gene: TRBJ2-3; V gene: TRBV3-1; CDR3 length: 15; CDR3 DNA: TGTGCCAGCGGTTTAGGGCTAGCGCTGGCAGATACGCAGTATTTT; CDR3 protein: CASGLGLALADTQYF
D gene: TRBD2; clone size: few; J gene: TRBJ2-3; V gene: TRBV19; CDR3 length: 18; CDR3 DNA: TGTGCCAGTAGTACTCCGGGACTAGCGGGAGTGGGCACAGATACGCAGTATTTT; CDR3 protein: CASSTPGLAGVGTDTQYF
D gene: TRBD2; clone size: many; J gene: TRBJ2-3; V gene: TRBV20-1; CDR3 length: 16; CDR3 DNA: TGCAGTGCTCTCCTCCCGACTAGCGGGCGCACAGATACGCAGTATTTT; CDR3 protein: CSALLPTSGRTDTQYF
D gene: .; clone size: many; J gene: TRBJ2-7; V gene: TRBV7-9; CDR3 length: 13; CDR3 DNA: TGTGCCAGCAGCTTCTGGAGCTCCTACGAGCAGTACTTC; CDR3 protein: CASSFWSSYEQYF
D gene: .; clone size: many; J gene: TRBJ1-1; V gene: TRBV27; CDR3 length: 15; CDR3 DNA: TGTGCCAGCAGTTTACAGGGAAGCGTTAACACTGAAGCTTTCTTT; CDR3 protein: CASSLQGSVNTEAFF
D gene: TRBD2; clone size: many; J gene: TRBJ2-5; V gene: TRBV28; CDR3 length: 13; CDR3 DNA: TGTGCCAGCAGTTTACGGGAGGAAGAGACCCAGTACTTC; CDR3 protein: CASSLREEETQYF